One sample yielded the 9 T cell receptor beta chains listed below, sequenced in a study of beta chain features in type 1 diabetes. Expressed TCRB transcripts were sequenced because the isolated RNA had all been reverse transcribed beforehand. Some clones are missing from TCRdb's copy, which holds only in-frame ones; the method was immunoSEQ multiplex PCR. The sample records roughly 250,000 clones, over 8.5% being singletons. Sequencing used naive CD4+ T cells from blood. All receptors derive from a woman aged 18-29 years in good health.

V and J are TRBV9 and TRBJ2-5; 15 nucleotides line up with TRBD2. With 4 bases clipped from V and 4 bases from J, the junction kept 5 bases outside the gene matches. This CDR3 has 16 residues. Germline V lookup: CDR1 SGDLS, CDR2 YYNGEE. The CDR3 protein is CASSFGLAGGGETQYF. The CDR3 DNA reads TGTGCCAGCAGCTTTGGACTAGCGGGGGGGGGAGAGACCCAGTACTTC.

The chain couples TRBV30 to TRBJ2-7, with 14 bases matching TRBD2. This CDR3 contains 16 residues. J was trimmed by 9 bases and V by 4 bases; bases with no gene match: 14. CDR1 GTSNPN and CDR2 SVGIG come from the germline V gene (reference sequence). The CDR3 protein is CAWTAGGTSGRSAQYF. The DNA of the CDR3 is TGTGCCTGGACCGCAGGCGGGACTAGCGGGAGATCAGCGCAGTACTTC.

The V gene is TRBV9, the J gene TRBJ1-2; D gene ambiguous. With 0 bases removed from V and 0 bases from J, the gap between germline ends came to 9 bases. The CDR3 consists of 15 residues. The germline V gene encodes CDR1 SGDLS and CDR2 YYNGEE. The CDR3: CASSVGVGSNYGYTF. For the CDR3, the DNA is TGTGCCAGCAGCGTAGGGGTCGGGTCTAACTATGGCTACACCTTC.

The V gene is TRBV11-3, the J gene TRBJ2-2; the D gene is possibly TRBD2 (6 bases). V lost 5 bases, J lost 4 bases, and 20 bases lay in between. The CDR3 consists of 17 residues. CDR1 and CDR2 from the germline V gene are SGHNT and YENEEA. The DNA of the CDR3 is TGTGCCAGCAGCGCGACCACCAGGGACTCTAGCACCGGGGAGCTGTTTTTT. It yields the protein CASSATTRDSSTGELFF.

This clone was seen many times. J is TRBJ2-3 and V is TRBV29-1; a weak D match, TRBD1 (5 bases). The CDR3 contains 14 residues. Germline CDR1 is SQVTM and CDR2 is ANQGSEA. V was clipped by 6 bases and J by 5 bases, with 18 bases between them. This CDR3 reads CSVGRQFSLDTQYF. The DNA of the CDR3 is TGCAGCGTGGGCCGACAGTTTTCCCTAGATACGCAGTATTTT.

The chain is built from TRBV6-1 and TRBJ2-5, with D possibly TRBD2 on 5 matching bases. The V and J ends lost 5 bases and 5 bases respectively, with 6 bases between them. This CDR3 has 11 amino acids. CDR1 is MNHNS, CDR2 SASEGT, per germline. The CDR3 DNA follows: TGTGCCAGCAGTCGAGGGGAGACCCAGTACTTC. Its translation is CASSRGETQYF.

There are a few counts of this clone. V usage is TRBV30 and J usage is TRBJ2-1; 7 bases fit TRBD2. Germline loops: CDR1 GTSNPN, CDR2 SVGIG (reference sequence). V lost 0 bases to trimming and J lost 8 bases; unmatched junction nucleotides: 7. The CDR3 covers 14 residues. The chain's CDR3 is CAWSVGTSADEQFF. CDR3 nucleotides: TGTGCCTGGAGTGTAGGAACTAGCGCGGATGAGCAGTTCTTC. Variable domain in full (rest from reference TRBV30 and TRBJ2-1): SQTIHQWPATLVQPVGSPLSLECTVEGTSNPNLYWYRQAAGRGLQLLFYSVGIGQISSEVPQNLSASRPQDRQFILSSKKLLLSDSGFYLCAWSVGTSADEQFFGPGTRLTVL.

A few counts support this clone. The chain links TRBV30 to TRBJ2-2, with D perhaps matching TRBD1 (6 bases). Per germline, CDR1 GTSNPN and CDR2 SVGIG (reference sequence). Trimming cost V 3 bases and J 7 bases, with 6 bases left between them. This CDR3 spans 11 amino acids. The CDR3 DNA sequence: TGTGCCTGGAGGACAGGCGGGGAGCTGTTTTTT. Translation gives CAWRTGGELFF.

This clone came up a few times. The genes are TRBV6-5 and TRBJ1-1, with a weak D call TRBD1 (6 bases). The CDR3 is 14 amino acids. Trimming took off 6 bases at V and 3 bases at J, with 14 bases between the two ends. The germline gives CDR1 MNHEY, CDR2 SVGAGI. The CDR3 DNA follows: TGTGCCAGCAGCCGATTACAGGGTTACACTGAAGCTTTCTTT. Its protein is CASSRLQGYTEAFF.